This TCR beta chain was retrieved from a study of regulatory T cells in long-lasting Graves disease. Sample time point: newly diagnosed GD, antithyroid drugs for less than 3 months. PBMC RNA was the source of the TCR library. Note on this clonotype: Its antigen is not identified.

Libraries of TCR beta came from iRepertoire HTBI primers plus Arm-PCR of CDR3 regions. From the multiplex PCR reads, TCRdb called clonotypes with MiXCR, one entry per CDR3 protein. The data contain roughly 610,000 distinct CDR3 sequences, roughly 15% of them singletons. General study points: Having only a small sample size may have limited accuracy.

V was pared by 7 bases and J by 2 bases, with 15 bases between. This CDR3 contains 15 residues. These records were also assigned to another study, of T cells in Graves' hyperthyroidism and ophthalmopathy. That publication notes: Initially, a first-round RT-PCR of the TCR CDR3 employed the HTBI primer set.

The sequencing here drew on peripheral blood mononuclear cells (PBMCs), taken at new diagnosis, from a patient treated with antithyroid drugs. The chain couples TRBV12-3 or TRBV12-4 to TRBJ1-3; D remains ambiguous. This receptor was obtained from a woman aged 30 to 39 with Graves disease. This chain's CDR3 is CASTPPWLTGNTIYF. CDR3 DNA sequence: TGTGCCAGCACCCCTCCCTGGTTGACTGGAAACACCATATATTTT.